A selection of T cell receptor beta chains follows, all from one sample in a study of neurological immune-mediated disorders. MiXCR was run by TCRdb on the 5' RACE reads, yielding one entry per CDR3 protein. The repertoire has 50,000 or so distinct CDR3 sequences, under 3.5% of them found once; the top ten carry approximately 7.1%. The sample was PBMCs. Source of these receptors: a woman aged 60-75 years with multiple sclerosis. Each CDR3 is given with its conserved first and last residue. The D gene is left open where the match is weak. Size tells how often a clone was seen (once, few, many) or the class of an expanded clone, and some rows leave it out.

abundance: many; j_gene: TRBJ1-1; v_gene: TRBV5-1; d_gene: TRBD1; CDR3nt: TGCGCCAGCAGCGTGACAGGGAGTCCTTCTGAAGCTTTCTTT; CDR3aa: CASSVTGSPSEAFF
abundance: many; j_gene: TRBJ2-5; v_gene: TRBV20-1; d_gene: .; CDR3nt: TGCAGTGCTAGAACATCGTGGGGGGCCCAAGAGACCCAGTACTTC; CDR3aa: CSARTSWGAQETQYF
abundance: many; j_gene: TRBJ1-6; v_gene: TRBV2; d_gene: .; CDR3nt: TGTGCCAGCATGGGAACCGATAATTCACCCCTCCACTTT; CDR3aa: CASMGTDNSPLHF
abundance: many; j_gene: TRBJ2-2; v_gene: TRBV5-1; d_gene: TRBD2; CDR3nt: TGCGCCAGCAGCACACCGGGACTAGAGTCAGCCGGGGAGCTGTTTTTT; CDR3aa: CASSTPGLESAGELFF
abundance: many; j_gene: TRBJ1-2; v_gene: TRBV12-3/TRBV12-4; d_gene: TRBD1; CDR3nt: TGTGCCAGCAGTTTAGCGGATTCCCAGGGGGCGACCGGCTACACCTTC; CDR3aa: CASSLADSQGATGYTF
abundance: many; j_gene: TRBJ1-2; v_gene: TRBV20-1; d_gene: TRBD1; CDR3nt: TGCAGTGCTCTTAACACAGGGGACTATGGCTACACCTTC; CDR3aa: CSALNTGDYGYTF
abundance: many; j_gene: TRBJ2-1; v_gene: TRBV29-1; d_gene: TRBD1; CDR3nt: TGCAGCGTTGCCCCGACAGGGCGTTACAATGAGCAGTTCTTC; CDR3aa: CSVAPTGRYNEQFF
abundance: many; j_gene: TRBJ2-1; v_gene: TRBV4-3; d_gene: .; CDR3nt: TGCGCCAGCAGCCAAGGAGTAAGGGGAAGCTCCTACAATGAGCAGTTCTTC; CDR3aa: CASSQGVRGSSYNEQFF
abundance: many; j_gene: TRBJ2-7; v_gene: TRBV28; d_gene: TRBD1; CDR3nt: TGTGCCAGCAGTGGGACAGGGAGCTACGAGCAGTACTTC; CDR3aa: CASSGTGSYEQYF
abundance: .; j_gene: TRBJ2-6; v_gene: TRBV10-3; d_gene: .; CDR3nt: TGTGCCATCAGTTCAATCGGGACTGGGGCCAACGTCCTGACTTTC; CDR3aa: CAISSIGTGANVLTF
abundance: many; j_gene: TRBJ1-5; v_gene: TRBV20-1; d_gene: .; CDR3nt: TGCAGTGCCCAGGGCGGGAATCAGCCCCAGCATTTT; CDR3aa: CSAQGGNQPQHF
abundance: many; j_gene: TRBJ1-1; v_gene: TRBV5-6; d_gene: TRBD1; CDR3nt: TGTGCCAGCAGCTTCGAGTGGACAGGGACAACTGAAGCTTTCTTT; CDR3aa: CASSFEWTGTTEAFF
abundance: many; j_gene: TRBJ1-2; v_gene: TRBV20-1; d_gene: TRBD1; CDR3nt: TGCAGTGCCCACAGGACAGGCGGCTACACCTTC; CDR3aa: CSAHRTGGYTF
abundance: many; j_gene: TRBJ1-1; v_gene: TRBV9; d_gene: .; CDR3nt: TGTGCCAGCAGCGTAGGGACTGGGTGGGAAGCTTTCTTT; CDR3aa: CASSVGTGWEAFF
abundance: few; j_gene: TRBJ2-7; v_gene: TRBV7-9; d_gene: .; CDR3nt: TGTGCCAGCAGCCCACCGAGTCGGGGTCTCTACGAGCAGTACTTC; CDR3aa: CASSPPSRGLYEQYF
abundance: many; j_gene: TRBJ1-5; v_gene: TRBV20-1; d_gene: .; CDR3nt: TGCAGTGCTAGAGTTCCGGGGGCGGGCAATCAGCCCCAGCATTTT; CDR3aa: CSARVPGAGNQPQHF
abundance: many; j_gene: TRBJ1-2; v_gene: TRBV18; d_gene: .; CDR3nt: TGTGCCAGCTCACTGCCGGGACAAGACTCTGGCTACACCTTC; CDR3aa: CASSLPGQDSGYTF
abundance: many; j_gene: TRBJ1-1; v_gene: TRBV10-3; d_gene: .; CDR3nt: TGTGCCATCAGCGCGTGGCGGGGGCGCGGGAACACTGAAGCTTTCTTT; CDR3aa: CAISAWRGRGNTEAFF
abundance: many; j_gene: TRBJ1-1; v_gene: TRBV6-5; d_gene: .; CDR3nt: TGTGCCAGCAGTTATGGCACTGAAGCTTTCTTT; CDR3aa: CASSYGTEAFF
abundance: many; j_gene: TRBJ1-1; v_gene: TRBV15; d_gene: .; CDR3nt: TGTGCCACCAGCAGTCAAGTTACAGGCCAAAAGAACACTGAAGCTTTCTTT; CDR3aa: CATSSQVTGQKNTEAFF
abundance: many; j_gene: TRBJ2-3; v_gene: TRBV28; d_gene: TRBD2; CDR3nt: TGTGCCAGCAGTTTATTAACTAGCGGGGGGGCAGATACGCAGTATTTT; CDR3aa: CASSLLTSGGADTQYF
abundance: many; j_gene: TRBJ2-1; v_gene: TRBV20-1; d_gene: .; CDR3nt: TGCAGTGCTAGAGATCTGGACAGCAACTACAATGAGCAGTTCTTC; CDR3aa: CSARDLDSNYNEQFF
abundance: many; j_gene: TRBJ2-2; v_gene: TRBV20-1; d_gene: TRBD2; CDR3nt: TGCAGTGCTAGAGCGACTAGCGGGAGGGCCATTACCGGGGAGCTGTTTTTT; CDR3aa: CSARATSGRAITGELFF
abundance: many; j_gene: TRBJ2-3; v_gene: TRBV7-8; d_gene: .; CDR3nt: TGTGCCAGCAGCCCCCGACAGGAGAGCACAGATACGCAGTATTTT; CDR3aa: CASSPRQESTDTQYF
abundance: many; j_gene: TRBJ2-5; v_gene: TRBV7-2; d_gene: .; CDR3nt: TGTGCCAGCAGCTTAGCGGTTCAGGGGGGGCAGACCCAGTACTTC; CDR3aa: CASSLAVQGGQTQYF
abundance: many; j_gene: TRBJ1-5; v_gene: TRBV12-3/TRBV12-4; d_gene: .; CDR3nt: TGTGCCAGCAGTTTGGACTGGAGCAATCAGCCCCAGCATTTT; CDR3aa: CASSLDWSNQPQHF
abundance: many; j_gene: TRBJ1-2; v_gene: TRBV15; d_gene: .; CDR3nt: TGTGCCACCAGCAATCGGCGAAGCGACTATGGCTACACCTTC; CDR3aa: CATSNRRSDYGYTF
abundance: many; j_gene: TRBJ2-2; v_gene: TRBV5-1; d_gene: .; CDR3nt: TGCGCCAGCAGCCTTGGGACGAGCGCCACCGGGGAGCTGTTTTTT; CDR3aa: CASSLGTSATGELFF
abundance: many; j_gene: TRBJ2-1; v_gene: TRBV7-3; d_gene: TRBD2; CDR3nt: TGTGCCAGCAGCTCAACGCTAGCGGGCAATGAGCAGTTCTTC; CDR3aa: CASSSTLAGNEQFF
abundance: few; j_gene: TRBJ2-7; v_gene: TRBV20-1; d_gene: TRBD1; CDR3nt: TGCAGTGCTAGAGATCAGACAGGGAAACCCCTTTTCGACTACGAGCAGTACTTC; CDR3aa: CSARDQTGKPLFDYEQYF
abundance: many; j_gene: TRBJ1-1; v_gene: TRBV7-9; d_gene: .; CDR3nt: TGTGCCAGCAGCTTTCTATCTCGGACTGAAGCTTTCTTT; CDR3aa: CASSFLSRTEAFF
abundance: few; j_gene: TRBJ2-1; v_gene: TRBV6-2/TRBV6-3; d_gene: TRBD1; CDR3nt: TGTGCCAGCAGTTACGCCCTACAGGGGGGACTTAGGAATGAGCAGTTCTTC; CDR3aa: CASSYALQGGLRNEQFF
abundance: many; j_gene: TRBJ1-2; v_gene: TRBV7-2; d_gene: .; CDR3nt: TGTGCCAGCAGCGTGGAGCTCGGTAACTATGGCTACACCTTC; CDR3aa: CASSVELGNYGYTF
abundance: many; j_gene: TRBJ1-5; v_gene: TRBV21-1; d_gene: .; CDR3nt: TGTGCCAGCCCTCGGACAGCACACAATCAGCCCCAGCATTTT; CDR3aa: CASPRTAHNQPQHF
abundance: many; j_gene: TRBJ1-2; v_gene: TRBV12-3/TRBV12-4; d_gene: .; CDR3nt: TGTGCCAGCAGTTTTCCCTATACATTGGGTGGCTACACCTTC; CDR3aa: CASSFPYTLGGYTF
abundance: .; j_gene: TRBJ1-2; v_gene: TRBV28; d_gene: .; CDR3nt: TGTGCCAGCAGTTCCCACGTAGGAGGGTATGGCTACACCTTC; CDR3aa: CASSSHVGGYGYTF
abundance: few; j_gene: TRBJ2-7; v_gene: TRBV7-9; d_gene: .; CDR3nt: TGTGCCAGCAGCTTGCTACAGGGACTCGCCTACGAGCAGTACTTC; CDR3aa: CASSLLQGLAYEQYF
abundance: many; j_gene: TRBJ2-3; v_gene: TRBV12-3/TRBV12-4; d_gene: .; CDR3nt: TGTGCCAGCAGTTTAAGACGGGGGGCCGGTTATAGCACAGATACGCAGTATTTT; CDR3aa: CASSLRRGAGYSTDTQYF
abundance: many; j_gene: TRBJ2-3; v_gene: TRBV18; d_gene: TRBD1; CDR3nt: TGTGCCAGCTCACCAGGGACAGGGCCCCGAAGGGGTACGCAGTATTTT; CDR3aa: CASSPGTGPRRGTQYF
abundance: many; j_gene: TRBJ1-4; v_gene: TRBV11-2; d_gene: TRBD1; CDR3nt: TGTGCCAGCAGCTTAGGACAGGGTTTGGCTAATGAAAAACTGTTTTTT; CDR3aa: CASSLGQGLANEKLFF
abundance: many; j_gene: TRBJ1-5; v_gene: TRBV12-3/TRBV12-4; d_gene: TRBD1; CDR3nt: TGTGCCAGTAGGGGGCGGCCGAGCAATCAGCCCCAGCATTTT; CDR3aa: CASRGRPSNQPQHF
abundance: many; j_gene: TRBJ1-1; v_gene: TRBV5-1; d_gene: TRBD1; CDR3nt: TGCGCCAGCAGGAGGCAGGGGGCGATTGAAGCTTTCTTT; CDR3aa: CASRRQGAIEAFF
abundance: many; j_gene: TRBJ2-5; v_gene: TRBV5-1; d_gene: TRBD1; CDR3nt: TGCGCCAGCAGCTTGGGATCGGGACAGGGTGCAGAGACCCAGTACTTC; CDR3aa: CASSLGSGQGAETQYF
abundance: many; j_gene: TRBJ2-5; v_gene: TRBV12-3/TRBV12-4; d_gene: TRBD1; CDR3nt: TGTGCCAGCAGTCCCCTTCTTCTCAATACAGGGGGAGAGACCCAGTACTTC; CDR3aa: CASSPLLLNTGGETQYF
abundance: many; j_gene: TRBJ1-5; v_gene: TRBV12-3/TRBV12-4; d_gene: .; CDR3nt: TGTGCCAGCGCCATGGGTAGGGCAGGGGTTTTTCAGCCCCAGCATTTT; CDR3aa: CASAMGRAGVFQPQHF
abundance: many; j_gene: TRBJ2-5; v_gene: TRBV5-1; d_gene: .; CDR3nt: TGCGCCAGCAGCGACCAGCCCGGCGGGGAGACCCAGTACTTC; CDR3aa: CASSDQPGGETQYF
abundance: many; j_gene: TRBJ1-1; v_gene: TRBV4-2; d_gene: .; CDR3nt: TGTGCCACCCAGGGACAGAACACTGAAGCTTTCTTT; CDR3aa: CATQGQNTEAFF
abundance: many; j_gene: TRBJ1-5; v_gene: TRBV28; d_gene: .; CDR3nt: TGTGCCAGCAGTTTAACTCATACCCGTACAGGTAGCAATCAGCCCCAGCATTTT; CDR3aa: CASSLTHTRTGSNQPQHF
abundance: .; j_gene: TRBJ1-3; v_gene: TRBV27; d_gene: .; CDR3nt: TGTGCCAGCAGTTTAACAGGGAGCTCCCGTTGGTCTGGAAACACCATATATTTT; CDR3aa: CASSLTGSSRWSGNTIYF
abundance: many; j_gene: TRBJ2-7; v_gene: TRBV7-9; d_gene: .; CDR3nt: TGTGCCAGCAGCGGGGACATTCGCGAGCAGTACTTC; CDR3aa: CASSGDIREQYF
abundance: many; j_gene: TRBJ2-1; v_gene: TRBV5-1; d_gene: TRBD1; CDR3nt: TGCGCCAGCAGGGGAGGACAGGGACCCTACAATGAGCAGTTCTTC; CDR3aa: CASRGGQGPYNEQFF
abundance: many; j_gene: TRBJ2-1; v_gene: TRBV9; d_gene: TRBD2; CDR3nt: TGTGCCAGCAGCGTCTCCGGGACTAGCGCTAAAAGCTCCTACAATGAGCAGTTCTTC; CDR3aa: CASSVSGTSAKSSYNEQFF
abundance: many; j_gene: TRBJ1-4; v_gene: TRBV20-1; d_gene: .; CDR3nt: TGCAGTGCTAGAGGCCCCGGGACGTTGGAGCTGTTTCGGGGTGAAAAACTGTTTTTT; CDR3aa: CSARGPGTLELFRGEKLFF
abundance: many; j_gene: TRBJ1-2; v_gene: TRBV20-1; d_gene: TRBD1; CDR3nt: TGCAGTGCTACCATCCGACAGGGCGGCTATGGCTACACCTTC; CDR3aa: CSATIRQGGYGYTF
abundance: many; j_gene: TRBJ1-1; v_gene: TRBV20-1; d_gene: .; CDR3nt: TGCAGTGCAAGTAGGGGGGCTGAAGCTTTCTTT; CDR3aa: CSASRGAEAFF
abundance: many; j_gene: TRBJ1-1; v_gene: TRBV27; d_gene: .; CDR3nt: TGTGCCAGCCGACTTACGGGACCAGGCATTTTGAACACTGAAGCTTTCTTT; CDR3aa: CASRLTGPGILNTEAFF
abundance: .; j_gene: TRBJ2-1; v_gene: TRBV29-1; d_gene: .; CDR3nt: TGCAGCGTTGGTATTCACAATGAGCAGTTCTTC; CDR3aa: CSVGIHNEQFF